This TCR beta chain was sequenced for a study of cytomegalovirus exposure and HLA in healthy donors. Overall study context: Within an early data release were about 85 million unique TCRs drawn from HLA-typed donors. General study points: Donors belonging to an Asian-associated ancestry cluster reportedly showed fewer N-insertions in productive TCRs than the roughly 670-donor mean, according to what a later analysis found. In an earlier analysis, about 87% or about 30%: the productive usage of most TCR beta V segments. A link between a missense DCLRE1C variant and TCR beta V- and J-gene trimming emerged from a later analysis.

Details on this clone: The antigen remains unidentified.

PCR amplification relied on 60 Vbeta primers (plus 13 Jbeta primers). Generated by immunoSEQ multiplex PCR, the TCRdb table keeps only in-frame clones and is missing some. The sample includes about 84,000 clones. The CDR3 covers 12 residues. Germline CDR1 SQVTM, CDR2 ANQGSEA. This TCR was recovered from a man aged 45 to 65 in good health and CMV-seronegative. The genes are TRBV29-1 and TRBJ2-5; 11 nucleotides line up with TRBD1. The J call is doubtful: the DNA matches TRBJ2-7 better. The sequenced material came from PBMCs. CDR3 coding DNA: TGCAGCGCAGGGACAGGGGGTGCCGAGCAGTACTTC. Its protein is CSAGTGGAEQYF.